This T cell receptor (beta chain) was sequenced for a study of molecular identifiers for immune sequencing clone quantification (dated by TCRdb to the late 2010s). For the wider study: For a replicate experiment, RNA from around 20,000 or 100,000 naive CD8 T cells was divided into five aliquots, and four of the five aliquots were sequenced. The study was a methods study using CD8 T cells to benchmark molecular-identifier clustering-based TCR repertoire sequencing (MIDCIRS) and TCR RNA copy counting.

Naive CD8 T cell libraries were made from around 20,000 to 1,000,000 sorted cells using 10%, 30% or 50% of purified RNA. On a BD FACSAria II, naive CD8 T cells were FACS-sorted as CD8+CD4-CCR7+CD45RA+ and collected into RLT Plus buffer. Approximately nine TCR copies' worth of Jurkat RNA were spiked into roughly 19,000-1,000,000 naive CD8 T cell samples to test detection sensitivity. Enrichment of CD8 T cells was done with RosetteSep CD8+ T Cell Enrichment Cocktail plus Ficoll-Paque, and ACK red cell lysis came afterward. Results and caveats for the whole study, not just this receptor: Modeling gave 3 to 3.5 recovered TCR RNA copies per cell versus around 10 by digital PCR, implying around 30% capture efficiency. Highly expanded clone sizes could be underestimated because identical TCR molecules may share a barcode. When barcode sub-clustering was omitted, TCR diversity was inflated by chimeric consensus sequences, with chimeras reaching as high as 47%. The naive libraries included spiked-in Jurkat TCR RNA (around 10 copies' worth), and this RNA is not part of the donor repertoire. Clones above 20 RNA copies held over 98% of molecules in CMV-specific effector cells but under 1% in naive cells. A single cell's worth of spiked-in Jurkat TCR RNA was reported detectable even among under 1.1 million naive CD8 T cells.

This clonotype was picked up many times. This receptor's antigen is unknown. No clone much larger than this one lies a single base away; base qualities are absent. The method behind the library was PCR. The instrument given in TCRdb is NextSeq 500. Bulk TCR libraries were prepared as previously described, using TCR primers listed in Table S5. Total RNA was purified with the Qiagen AllPrep DNA/RNA kit. Before analysis, reads from multiple sequencing runs of one library were combined. As for the original processing: Reads were retained only if an exact TCR constant sequence was present, and the retained reads were trimmed to 150 nt and grouped according to their 12-nt molecular barcodes. Reads within each barcode group were sub-clustered using a 15% Levenshtein threshold, and quality-weighted consensus sequences were constructed for each RNA molecule. Non-functional sequences were excluded, and lower-count sequences lying one edit away from another sequence were also excluded. Based on fitting two negative binomial distributions, any barcode sub-cluster with under 20% of the maximum read count was discarded. TCRdb redid the processing of the public reads, applying fastp at Q25 and MiXCR, and retained in-frame beta chains. Every entry covers one CDR3 protein and lists the most common genes and DNA from its rows. These V and J calls derive from TCRdb rather than the authors' analysis. Within this sample are some 320,000 distinct CDR3 sequences, with about 23% of them counted one time only. The top ten clones comprise roughly 0.7% of the sample.

V is cut by 9 bases and J by 6 bases, and the space between the germline ends is 14 bases. The CDR3 starts with the cysteine, ends with the phenylalanine, and has 13 residues. Just CDR3 DNA is preserved here, 39 bases in frame from base 1. The receptor chain draws on TRBV12-3 or TRBV12-4 and TRBJ2-2; the D gene is possibly TRBD2, with 5 bases matching. The receptor comes from a human donor in good health. Some libraries in this study had Jurkat cell RNA spiked in. Specimen: naive CD8+ T cells from blood, with Jurkat cell RNA spiked in. The label giving this sample's cell subset or site can be read as: FACS-sorted CD8+CD4-CCR7+CD45RA+ naive T cells. The base sequence is TGTGCCAGTACGCAGGAGGTAGCCGGGGAGCTGTTTTTT. It specifies CASTQEVAGELFF.